This record looks at one TCR beta chain sequence and its context. Germline CDR1 is GTSNPN and CDR2 is SVGIG (reference sequence). Trimming removed 0 bases from V and 5 bases from J; junction bases left unmatched: 9. The CDR3 runs 16 residues. The data belong to a study of blood T cell repertoires in COVID-19. Method: immunoSEQ multiplex PCR; TCRdb's copy keeps in-frame clones and lacks some. The sample has about 250,000 clones, about 80% seen once. Sequences were obtained from peripheral blood. The clonotype originates from a woman aged 80 or over with active or convalescent COVID-19. V gene TRBV30 combines with J gene TRBJ1-5; 8 bases match TRBD1. The CDR3 spells CAWSVRVTGDHQPQHF. DNA of the CDR3: TGTGCCTGGAGTGTAAGGGTGACAGGGGATCATCAGCCCCAGCATTTT.